The entry that follows covers one TCR beta chain sequence. This entry comes from a study of T cell responses to AZD1222 COVID-19 vaccine. About the research overall: Second doses at about 4 or about 12 weeks were pooled.

Sequencing used immunoSEQ multiplex PCR; TCRdb keeps in-frame clones, though not all of them. Of 120,000 or so clones listed, around 90% are singletons. The V end was cut by 4 bases, the J end by 6 bases, with 12 bases between. The CDR3 sequence is 12 residues long. From germline, CDR1 is SQVTM and CDR2 ANQGSEA. Sample: peripheral blood, taken on day 0 of AZD1222 vaccination. This chain links TRBV29-1 with TRBJ1-1; weak D call: TRBD1 (5 bases). The TCR originated in an adult in good health. CDR3 coding DNA: TGCAGCGTTGCCGGAGGGGCCTCTGAAGCTTTCTTT. This sequence encodes CSVAGGASEAFF.